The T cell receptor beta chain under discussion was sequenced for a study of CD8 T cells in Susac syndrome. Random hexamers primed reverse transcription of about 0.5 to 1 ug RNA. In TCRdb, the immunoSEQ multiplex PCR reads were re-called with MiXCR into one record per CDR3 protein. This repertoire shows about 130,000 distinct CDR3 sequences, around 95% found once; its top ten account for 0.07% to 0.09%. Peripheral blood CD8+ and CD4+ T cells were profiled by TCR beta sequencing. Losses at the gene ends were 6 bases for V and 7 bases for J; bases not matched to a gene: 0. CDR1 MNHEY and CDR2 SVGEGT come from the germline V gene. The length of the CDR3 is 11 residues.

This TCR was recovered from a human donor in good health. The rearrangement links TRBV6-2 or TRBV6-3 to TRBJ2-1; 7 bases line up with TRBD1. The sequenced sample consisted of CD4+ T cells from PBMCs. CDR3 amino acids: CASRQGNEQFF. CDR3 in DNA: TGTGCCAGCAGACAGGGGAATGAGCAGTTCTTC.